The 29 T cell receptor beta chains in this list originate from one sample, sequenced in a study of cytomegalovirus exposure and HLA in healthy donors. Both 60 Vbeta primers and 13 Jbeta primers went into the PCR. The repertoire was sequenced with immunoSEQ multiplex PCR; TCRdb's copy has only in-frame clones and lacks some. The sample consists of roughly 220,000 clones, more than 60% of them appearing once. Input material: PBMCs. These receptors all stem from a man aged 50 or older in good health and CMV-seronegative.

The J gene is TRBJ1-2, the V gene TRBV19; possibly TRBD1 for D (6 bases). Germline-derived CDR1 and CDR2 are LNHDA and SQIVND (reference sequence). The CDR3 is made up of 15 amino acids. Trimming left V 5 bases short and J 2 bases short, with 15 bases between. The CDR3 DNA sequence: TGTGCCAGTAGTTCAGACCCGGACAGAAACTATGGCTACACCTTC. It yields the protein CASSSDPDRNYGYTF.

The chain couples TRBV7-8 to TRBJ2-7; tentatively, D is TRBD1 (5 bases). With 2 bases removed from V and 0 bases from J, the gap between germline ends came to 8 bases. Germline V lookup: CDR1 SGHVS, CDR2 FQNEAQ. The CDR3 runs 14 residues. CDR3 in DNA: TGTGCCAGCAGCTTACAGGGCAGCTCCTACGAGCAGTACTTC. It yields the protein CASSLQGSSYEQYF.

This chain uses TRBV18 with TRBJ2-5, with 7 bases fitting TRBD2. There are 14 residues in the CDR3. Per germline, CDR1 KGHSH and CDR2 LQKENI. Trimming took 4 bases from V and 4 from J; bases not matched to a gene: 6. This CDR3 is CASSLKGGGETQYF. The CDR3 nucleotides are TGTGCCAGCTCACTCAAAGGCGGGGGAGAGACCCAGTACTTC.

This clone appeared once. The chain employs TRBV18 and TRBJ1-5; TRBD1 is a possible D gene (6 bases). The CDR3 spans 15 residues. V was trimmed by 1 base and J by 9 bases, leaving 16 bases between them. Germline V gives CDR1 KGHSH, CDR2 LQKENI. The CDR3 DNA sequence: TGTGCCAGCTCACCACGTCCAGGGGATGAGTCGCCCCAGCATTTT. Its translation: CASSPRPGDESPQHF.

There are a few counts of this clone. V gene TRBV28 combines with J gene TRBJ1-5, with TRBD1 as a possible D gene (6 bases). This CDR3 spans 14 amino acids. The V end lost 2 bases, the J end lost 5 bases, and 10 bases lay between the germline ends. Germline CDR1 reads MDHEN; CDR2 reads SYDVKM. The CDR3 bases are TGTGCCAGCAGTTTAGTACAGGGTCATCAGCCCCAGCATTTT. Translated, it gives CASSLVQGHQPQHF.

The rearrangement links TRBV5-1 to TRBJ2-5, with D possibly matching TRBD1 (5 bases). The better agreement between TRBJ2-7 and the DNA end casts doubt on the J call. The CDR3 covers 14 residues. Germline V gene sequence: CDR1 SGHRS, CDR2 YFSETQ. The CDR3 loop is CASSLVRREYEQYF. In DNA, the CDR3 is TGCGCCAGCAGCTTGGTTCGCAGGGAATACGAGCAGTACTTC.

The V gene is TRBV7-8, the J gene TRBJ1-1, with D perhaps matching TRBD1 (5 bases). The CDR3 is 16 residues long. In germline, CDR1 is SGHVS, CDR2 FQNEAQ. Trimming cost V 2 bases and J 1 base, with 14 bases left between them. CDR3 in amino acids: CASSLLSSRANTEAFF. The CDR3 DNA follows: TGTGCCAGCAGCTTATTATCATCCAGGGCGAACACTGAAGCTTTCTTT.

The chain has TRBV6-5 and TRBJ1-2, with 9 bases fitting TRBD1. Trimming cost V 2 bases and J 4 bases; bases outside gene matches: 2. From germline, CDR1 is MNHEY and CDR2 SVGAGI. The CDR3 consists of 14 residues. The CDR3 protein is CASSYRDRAYGYTF. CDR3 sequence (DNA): TGTGCCAGCAGTTACCGGGACAGGGCCTATGGCTACACCTTC.

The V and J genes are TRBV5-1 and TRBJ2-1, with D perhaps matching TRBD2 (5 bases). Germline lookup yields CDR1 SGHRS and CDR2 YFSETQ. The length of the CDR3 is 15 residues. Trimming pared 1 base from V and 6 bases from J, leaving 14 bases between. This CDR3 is CASSLNGMKGNEQFF. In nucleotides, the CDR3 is TGCGCCAGCAGCTTGAACGGGATGAAGGGCAATGAGCAGTTCTTC.

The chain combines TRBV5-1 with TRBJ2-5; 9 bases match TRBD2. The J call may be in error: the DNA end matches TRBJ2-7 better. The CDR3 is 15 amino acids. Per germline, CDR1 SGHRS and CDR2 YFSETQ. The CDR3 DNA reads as TGCGCCAGCAGCGACGTTAGCGGGAGTGTGTACGAGCAGTACTTC. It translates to CASSDVSGSVYEQYF.

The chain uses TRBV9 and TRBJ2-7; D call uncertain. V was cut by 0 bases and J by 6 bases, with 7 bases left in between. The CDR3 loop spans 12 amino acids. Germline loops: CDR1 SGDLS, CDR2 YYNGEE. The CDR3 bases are TGTGCCAGCAGCGTAGTAGTTCGCGAGCAGTACTTC. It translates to CASSVVVREQYF.

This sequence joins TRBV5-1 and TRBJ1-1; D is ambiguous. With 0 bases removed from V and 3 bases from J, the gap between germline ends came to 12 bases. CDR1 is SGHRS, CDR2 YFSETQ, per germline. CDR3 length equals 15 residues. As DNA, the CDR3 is TGCGCCAGCAGCTTGGCCTTTTTCGGGGACACTGAAGCTTTCTTT. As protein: CASSLAFFGDTEAFF.

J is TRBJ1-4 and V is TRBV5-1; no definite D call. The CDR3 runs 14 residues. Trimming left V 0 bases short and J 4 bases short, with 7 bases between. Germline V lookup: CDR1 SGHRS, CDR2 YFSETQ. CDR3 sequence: CASSLGGSNEKLFF. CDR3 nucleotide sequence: TGCGCCAGCAGCTTGGGCGGTAGTAATGAAAAACTGTTTTTT.

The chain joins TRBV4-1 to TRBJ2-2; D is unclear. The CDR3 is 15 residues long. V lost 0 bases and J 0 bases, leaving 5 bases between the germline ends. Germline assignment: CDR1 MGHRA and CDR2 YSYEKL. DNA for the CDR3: TGCGCCAGCAGCCAAGATCAGACGAACACCGGGGAGCTGTTTTTT. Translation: CASSQDQTNTGELFF.

This chain's CDR3 is CASSTADRNYGYTF. The CDR3 nucleotides read TGTGCCAGCAGCACCGCCGACAGGAACTATGGCTACACCTTC. The chain employs TRBV5-6 and TRBJ1-2, with a possible D match to TRBD1 (6 bases). CDR1 SGHDT and CDR2 YYEEEE come from the germline V gene. V was pared by 4 bases and J by 2 bases, with 12 bases between. The CDR3 sequence is 14 residues long.

CDR3 coding DNA: TGTGCCAGCAGAGCCCGGGACAGCGGCTTTCCCCAGCATTTT. Translation: CASRARDSGFPQHF. The chain carries TRBV6-6 and TRBJ1-5, with 7 bases identical to TRBD1. The V gene's germline CDR1 is MNHNY and CDR2 SVGAGI (reference sequence). The CDR3 contains 14 residues. Trimming took 6 bases from V and 10 from J; bases not matched to a gene: 12.

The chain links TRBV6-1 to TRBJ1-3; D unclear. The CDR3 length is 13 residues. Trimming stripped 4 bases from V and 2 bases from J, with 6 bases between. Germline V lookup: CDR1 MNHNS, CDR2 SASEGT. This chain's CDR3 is CASSVETGNTIYF. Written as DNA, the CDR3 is TGTGCCAGCAGTGTAGAGACTGGAAACACCATATATTTT.

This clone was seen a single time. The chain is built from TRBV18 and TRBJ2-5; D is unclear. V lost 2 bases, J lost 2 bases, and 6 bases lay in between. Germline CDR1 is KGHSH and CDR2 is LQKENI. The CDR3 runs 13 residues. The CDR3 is CASSPTGQETQYF. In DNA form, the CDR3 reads TGTGCCAGCTCACCAACCGGTCAAGAGACCCAGTACTTC.

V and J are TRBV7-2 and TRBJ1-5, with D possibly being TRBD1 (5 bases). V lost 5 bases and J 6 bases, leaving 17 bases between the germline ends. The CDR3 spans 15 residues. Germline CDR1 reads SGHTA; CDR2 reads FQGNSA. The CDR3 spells CASSPHGGGGQPQHF. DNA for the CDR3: TGTGCCAGCAGCCCTCACGGGGGTGGCGGTCAGCCCCAGCATTTT. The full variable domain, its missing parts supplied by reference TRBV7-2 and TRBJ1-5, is GAGVSQSPSNKVTEKGKDVELRCDPISGHTALYWYRQSLGQGLEFLIYFQGNSAPDKSGLPSDRFSAERTGGSVSTLTIQRTQQEDSAVYLCASSPHGGGGQPQHFGDGTRLSIL.

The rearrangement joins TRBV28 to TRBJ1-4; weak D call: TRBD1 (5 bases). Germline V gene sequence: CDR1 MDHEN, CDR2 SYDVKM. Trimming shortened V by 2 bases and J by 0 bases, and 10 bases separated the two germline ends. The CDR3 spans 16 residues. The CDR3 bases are TGTGCCAGCAGTTTAGCGGGGGTGTCAACTAATGAAAAACTGTTTTTT. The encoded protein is CASSLAGVSTNEKLFF.

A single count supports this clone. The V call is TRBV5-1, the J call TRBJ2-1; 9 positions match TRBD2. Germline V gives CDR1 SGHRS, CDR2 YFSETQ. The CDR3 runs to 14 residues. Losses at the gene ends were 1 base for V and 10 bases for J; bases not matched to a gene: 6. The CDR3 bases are TGCGCCAGCAGCTTGCTAGCGGGGCCTAGGGAGCAGTTCTTC. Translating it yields CASSLLAGPREQFF.

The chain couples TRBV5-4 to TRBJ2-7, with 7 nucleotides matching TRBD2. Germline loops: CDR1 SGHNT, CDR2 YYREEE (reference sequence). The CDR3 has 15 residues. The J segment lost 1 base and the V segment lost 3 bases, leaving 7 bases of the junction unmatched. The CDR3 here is CASSWRDGGSYEQYF. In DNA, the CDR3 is TGTGCCAGCAGCTGGAGAGACGGGGGGTCCTACGAGCAGTACTTC.

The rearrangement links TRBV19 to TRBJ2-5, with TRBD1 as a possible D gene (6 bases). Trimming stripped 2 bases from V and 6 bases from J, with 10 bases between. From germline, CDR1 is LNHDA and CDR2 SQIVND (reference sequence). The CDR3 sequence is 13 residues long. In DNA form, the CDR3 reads TGTGCCAGTAGTATACTCAGGGGTCAGACCCAGTACTTC. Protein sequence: CASSILRGQTQYF.

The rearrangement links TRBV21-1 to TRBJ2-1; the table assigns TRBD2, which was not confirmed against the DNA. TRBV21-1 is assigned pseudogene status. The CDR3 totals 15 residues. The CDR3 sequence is CASSKGGRSYNEQFF. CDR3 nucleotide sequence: TGTGCCAGCAGCAAAGGAGGGCGCTCCTACAATGAGCAGTTCTTC.

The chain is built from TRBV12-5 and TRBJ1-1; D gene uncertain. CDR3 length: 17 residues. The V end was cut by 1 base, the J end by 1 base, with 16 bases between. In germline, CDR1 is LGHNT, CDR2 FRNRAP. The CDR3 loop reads CASGLASGSHGNTEAFF. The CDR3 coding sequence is TGTGCTAGTGGTTTGGCCTCAGGTTCCCATGGGAACACTGAAGCTTTCTTT.

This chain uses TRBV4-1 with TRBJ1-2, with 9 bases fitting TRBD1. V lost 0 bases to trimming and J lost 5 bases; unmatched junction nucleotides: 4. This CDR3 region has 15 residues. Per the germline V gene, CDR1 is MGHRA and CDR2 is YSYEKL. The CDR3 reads CASSQDYGTGYGYTF. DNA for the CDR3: TGCGCCAGCAGCCAAGATTACGGGACAGGGTATGGCTACACCTTC.

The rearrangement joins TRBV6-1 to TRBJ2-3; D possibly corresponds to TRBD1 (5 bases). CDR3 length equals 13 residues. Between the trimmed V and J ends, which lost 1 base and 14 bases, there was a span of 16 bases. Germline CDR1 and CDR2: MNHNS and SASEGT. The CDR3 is CASSEGRDGMRYF. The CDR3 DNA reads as TGTGCCAGCAGTGAAGGCAGGGATGGTATGCGGTATTTT.

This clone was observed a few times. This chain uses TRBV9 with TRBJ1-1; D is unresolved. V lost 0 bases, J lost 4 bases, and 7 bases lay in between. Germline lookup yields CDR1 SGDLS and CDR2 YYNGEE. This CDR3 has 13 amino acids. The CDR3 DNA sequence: TGTGCCAGCAGCGTAGCTCCAGGCACTGAAGCTTTCTTT. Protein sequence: CASSVAPGTEAFF.

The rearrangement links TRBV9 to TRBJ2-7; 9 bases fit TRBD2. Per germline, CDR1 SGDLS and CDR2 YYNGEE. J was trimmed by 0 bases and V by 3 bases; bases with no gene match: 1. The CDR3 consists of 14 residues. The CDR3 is CASSASGTSYEQYF. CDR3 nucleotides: TGTGCCAGCAGCGCTAGCGGGACCTCCTACGAGCAGTACTTC. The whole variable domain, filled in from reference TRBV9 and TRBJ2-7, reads DSGVTQTPKHLITATGQRVTLRCSPRSGDLSVYWYQQSLDQGLQFLIQYYNGEERAKGNILERFSAQQFPDLHSELNLSSLELGDSALYFCASSASGTSYEQYFGPGTRLTVT.